The 21 T cell receptor beta chains presented below share a single source sample, sequenced in a study of CD8+CD57+ T cells in acquired aplastic anemia. Investigators profiled TCR beta VDJ and CDR3 from genomic DNA template. Via MiXCR, TCRdb re-called the reads, giving one row per CDR3 protein. Of roughly 290,000 distinct CDR3 sequences listed, 45% to 65% are singletons. The sequenced patients had an expansion of CD8+CD57+ cells seen by flow cytometry. The material sequenced was sorted CD4+, CD8+, or CD8+CD57+ T cells (not recorded which) from PBMCs. The receptor set was obtained from a human donor with aplastic anemia.

The sample holds a few counts of this clonotype. The V and J genes are TRBV10-3 and TRBJ2-7, with 9 bases that match TRBD1. The CDR3 runs 15 residues. Losses at the gene ends were 1 base for V and 6 bases for J; bases not matched to a gene: 7. In germline, CDR1 is ENHRY, CDR2 SYGVKD. CDR3 sequence reads: CAISELGQGSFEQYF. CDR3 DNA sequence: TGTGCCATCAGTGAGTTGGGACAGGGATCGTTCGAGCAGTACTTC.

CDR3 protein: CSAPAVNTIYF. The CDR3 nucleotides are TGCAGTGCCCCAGCGGTAAACACCATATATTTT. The chain joins TRBV20-1 to TRBJ1-3, with D uncertain. V was trimmed by 6 bases and J by 6 bases, leaving 9 bases between them. The CDR3 sequence is 11 residues long. Germline V gene data show CDR1 as DFQATT and CDR2 as SNEGSKA (reference sequence).

As regards this clonotype: This may come from a read error, since a much larger clone is one base off. The V gene is TRBV12-3 or TRBV12-4, the J gene TRBJ2-1, with 7 bases aligning to TRBD2. This CDR3 region has 18 residues. In DNA form, the CDR3 reads TGTGCTAGTGGTTTGGCTCGATTACTAGCGAATGGCTACAATGAGCAGTTCTTC. This codes for CASGLARLLANGYNEQFF.

As to this clonotype: Sequence at one end of the junction differs from germline and may be a read error. The V call is TRBV24-1, the J call TRBJ2-7; D unclear. Looked up from germline, CDR1 is KGHDR and CDR2 is SFDVKD. This CDR3 region has 12 residues. DNA of the CDR3: TGTGCCATCAGTGAGTTGGTTAACGAGCAGTACTTC. It encodes CAISELVNEQYF.

The chain has TRBV9 and TRBJ2-5; a weak D match, TRBD2 (5 bases). The CDR3 has 15 residues. CDR1 and CDR2 from the germline V gene are SGDLS and YYNGEE. Deletions cut 0 bases from V and 0 bases from J, with 9 bases between. The CDR3 DNA follows: TGTGCCAGCAGCGTAGAAACGGGGTACCAAGAGACCCAGTACTTC. Encoded protein: CASSVETGYQETQYF.

This clonotype was detected many times. The rearrangement joins TRBV3-1 to TRBJ1-1; possibly TRBD1 for D (6 bases). Germline-derived CDR1 and CDR2 are LGHDT and YNNKEL (reference sequence). The V and J ends lost 3 bases and 4 bases respectively, with 12 bases between them. The CDR3 runs to 14 residues. The DNA of the CDR3 is TGTGCCAGCAGCCATGGCCAGGGGTCCACTGAAGCTTTCTTT. Protein sequence: CASSHGQGSTEAFF.

This clonotype was recorded a few times. The chain joins TRBV7-2 to TRBJ1-1; D unresolved. The CDR3 has 12 residues. Looked up from germline, CDR1 is SGHTA and CDR2 is FQGNSA. V lost 3 bases and J lost 4, with 6 bases in between. CDR3: CASSFDSTEAFF. The CDR3 region has the DNA TGTGCCAGCAGCTTTGACTCCACTGAAGCTTTCTTT.

The rearrangement links TRBV9 to TRBJ2-2; 8 positions agree with TRBD1. In germline, CDR1 is SGDLS, CDR2 YYNGEE. The ends lost 4 bases at V and 10 bases at J; junction bases unmatched: 15. CDR3 length equals 16 residues. CDR3 in amino acids: CASSLQGAIYNAELFF. The CDR3, as DNA: TGTGCCAGCAGCTTGCAGGGGGCTATCTATAACGCGGAGCTGTTTTTT.

In regard to this clonotype: At one of its ends the junction is not consistent with the germline gene, which may arise from a read error. The V gene is TRBV20-1, the J gene TRBJ1-6; TRBD1 might be the D (6 bases). CDR1 is DFQATT and CDR2 is SNEGSKA in the germline V gene (reference sequence). This CDR3 is 14 amino acids long. In DNA form, the CDR3 reads TGCAGTGCTAGAAAACAGGGAAATAACTCACCCCTCCACTTT. Protein sequence: CSARKQGNNSPLHF.

This clonotype was recorded many times. The gene calls are TRBV3-1 and TRBJ2-3; 8 bases are shared with TRBD2. The trim removed 0 bases at V and 4 bases at J, leaving 3 bases unmatched. The germline CDR1 and CDR2 sequences are LGHDT and YNNKEL (reference sequence). The CDR3 runs 15 residues. In DNA, the CDR3 is TGTGCCAGCAGCCAAGAGGCGGGAGGTTCAGATACGCAGTATTTT. It specifies CASSQEAGGSDTQYF.

The V call is TRBV3-1, the J call TRBJ1-2; tentatively, D is TRBD1 (5 bases). The V gene's germline CDR1 is LGHDT and CDR2 YNNKEL (reference sequence). The CDR3 runs 14 residues. V lost 4 bases and J lost 7, with 16 bases in between. As DNA, the CDR3 is TGTGCCAGCAGCCCACCCCGGGGGGATGGTGGCTACACCTTC. This gives the protein CASSPPRGDGGYTF. Together with reference TRBV3-1 and TRBJ1-2, the CDR3 gives the full variable domain: DTAVSQTPKYLVTQMGNDKSIKCEQNLGHDTMYWYKQDSKKFLKIMFSYNNKELIINETVPNRFSPKSPDKAHLNLHINSLELGDSAVYFCASSPPRGDGGYTFGSGTRLTVV.

V usage is TRBV2 and J usage is TRBJ2-7, with unresolved D. V was pared by 4 bases and J by 6 bases, with 16 bases between. CDR3 length equals 14 residues. The V gene's germline CDR1 is SNHLY and CDR2 FYNNEI. This CDR3 reads CASSVGPSSAEQYF. The CDR3 nucleotides are TGTGCCAGCAGTGTTGGACCCAGTAGTGCCGAGCAGTACTTC.

The gene calls are TRBV10-2 and TRBJ1-5, with TRBD1 as a possible D gene (5 bases). The CDR3 has 14 amino acids. CDR1 is WSHSY and CDR2 is SAAADI in the germline V gene. Trimming shortened V by 4 bases and J by 3 bases, and 10 bases separated the two germline ends. CDR3 DNA: TGCGCCAGCAGTGCGCAGGGAAACAATCAGCCCCAGCATTTT. Protein sequence: CASSAQGNNQPQHF.

About this clonotype itself: A read error may account for a junction end that differs from germline. V gene TRBV2 combines with J gene TRBJ2-5, with 16 bases fitting TRBD2. The DNA matches TRBJ2-1 better at its end, which makes the J call doubtful. This CDR3 spans 18 amino acids. Germline lookup yields CDR1 SNHLY and CDR2 FYNNEI. CDR3: CASSSSGLAGGSSYEQFF. CDR3 nucleotide sequence: TGTGCTAGCAGTTCCTCGGGACTAGCGGGGGGGAGCTCCTACGAGCAGTTCTTC.

This clonotype was seen ten or more times. V is TRBV12-3 or TRBV12-4 and J is TRBJ2-5; 7 bases are shared with TRBD1. The J segment lost 5 bases and the V segment lost 5 bases, leaving 8 bases of the junction unmatched. The CDR3 totals 14 residues. Written as DNA, the CDR3 is TGTGCCAGCAGTCGGGACAGCCCACAGGAGACCCAGTACTTC. Amino acids: CASSRDSPQETQYF.

The genes are TRBV20-1 and TRBJ1-2; TRBD1 might be the D (5 bases). The CDR3 is 14 amino acids. V gave up 5 bases and J gave up 8 bases, with 21 bases separating them. Per germline, CDR1 DFQATT and CDR2 SNEGSKA (reference sequence). The CDR3 loop reads CSAGGLGTHGGYTF. Here the CDR3 DNA reads TGCAGTGCTGGCGGGTTGGGGACCCACGGGGGCTACACCTTC.

This chain uses TRBV20-1 with TRBJ1-4, with 8 bases aligning to TRBD1. Per the germline V gene, CDR1 is DFQATT and CDR2 is SNEGSKA (reference sequence). Trimming took 5 bases from V and 5 from J; bases not matched to a gene: 4. The CDR3 has 13 amino acids. CDR3 in DNA: TGCAGTGCTGGCAGGACAGGGAATGAAAAACTGTTTTTT. Translation: CSAGRTGNEKLFF.

The chain combines TRBV25-1 with TRBJ1-2, with 9 positions matching TRBD1. CDR3 length: 14 amino acids. Germline V CDR1 and CDR2: MGHDK, SYGVNS. V lost 4 bases to trimming and J lost 0 bases; unmatched junction nucleotides: 0. The CDR3 sequence is CASSGQGANYGYTF. The CDR3 DNA reads as TGTGCCAGCAGTGGACAGGGGGCTAACTATGGCTACACCTTC.

Ten or more counts support this clonotype. J is TRBJ2-5 and V is TRBV20-1; no definite D call. The CDR3 sequence is 12 residues long. CDR1 and CDR2 from the germline V gene are DFQATT and SNEGSKA (reference sequence). V was trimmed by 0 bases and J by 4 bases, leaving 6 bases between them. The CDR3 bases are TGCAGTGCTAGAGATCTGTTAGAGACCCAGTACTTC. Its translation is CSARDLLETQYF.

V and J are TRBV7-9 and TRBJ2-2; weak D call: TRBD2 (6 bases). Germline CDR1 and CDR2: SEHNR and FQNEAQ (reference sequence). This CDR3 has 11 residues. The ends were cut back, 3 bases at V and 11 bases at J, with 7 bases in the middle. The CDR3 sequence is CASSFGRELFF. The CDR3 nucleotides read TGTGCCAGCAGCTTCGGGAGAGAGCTGTTTTTT.

Note on this clonotype: Germline is not matched at one junction end, which may reflect a read error. This chain connects TRBV9 to TRBJ2-6, with 8 nucleotides matching TRBD1. The CDR3 has 16 amino acids. Germline assignment: CDR1 SGDLS and CDR2 YYNGEE. The CDR3 sequence is CASSERTGPGTNVLTF. The DNA for the CDR3 is TGTGCCAGCAGCGAAAGGACAGGGCCTGGGACCAACGTCCTGACTTTC. The full variable domain, completed using reference TRBV9 and TRBJ2-6, is DSGVTQTPKHLITATGQRVTLRCSPRSGDLSVYWYQQSLDQGLQFLIQYYNGEERAKGNILERFSAQQFPDLHSELNLSSLELGDSALYFCASSERTGPGTNVLTFGAGSRLTVL.